This T cell receptor beta chain was documented in a study of T cells in Graves' hyperthyroidism and ophthalmopathy. Study results and limitations: Within blood appeared most thyroid clonotypes that had expanded above 0.001. The model predicted ophthalmopathy a median roughly six months before onset.

Uncontrolled infection, other autoimmune disease, pregnancy and lactation each barred patients from inclusion. The study based diagnoses on clinical symptoms, serum thyroxine and TRAb, thyroid ultrasound and orbital computed tomography. Amplified TCR beta CDR3 regions came from RNA transcripts. HTBI primers drove first-round RT-PCR of the TCR CDR3. TCRdb reanalysed the multiplex PCR reads using MiXCR and keeps one entry per CDR3 protein. The sample has approximately 510,000 distinct CDR3 sequences, around 50% seen once. Many counts were recorded for this clonotype. The antigen is undetermined. The sample taken for sequencing was peripheral blood or thyroid tissue (not recorded which). The clonotype comes from an adult woman with Graves' disease, either hyperthyroidism or ophthalmopathy (not recorded which).

CDR3 DNA: TGTGCCAGCAGCGACACAGTGAACACTGAAGCTTTCTTT. Translating it yields CASSDTVNTEAFF. The chain employs TRBV6-2 or TRBV6-3 and TRBJ1-1; D uncertain. This CDR3 has 13 amino acids. The V gene lost 6 bases and the J gene lost 0 bases, with 8 bases spanning the gap. From germline, CDR1 is MNHEY and CDR2 SVGEGT.